A selection of T cell receptor beta chains follows, all from one sample in a study of cytomegalovirus exposure and HLA in healthy donors. Data came from immunoSEQ multiplex PCR; TCRdb stores just in-frame clones and leaves some out. Of about 150,000 clones listed, approximately 90% are singletons. The sample consisted of PBMCs. The receptor source for this set is a man between 18 and 35 years old in good health and CMV-seronegative. Both conserved end residues are trimmed from each CDR3.

cdr3_aa j_call v_call
ASGQEGEETQY TRBJ2-5 TRBV7-3
ASNPLDRANTEAF TRBJ1-1 TRBV28
ASSSSQGFPVYEQY TRBJ2-7 TRBV19
ASSLGAGSRGSNEQF TRBJ2-1 TRBV7-6
ATSRTGSGETNEKLF TRBJ1-4 TRBV15
ASRENTGTGDNQPQH TRBJ1-5 TRBV4-1
ATGGPQETQY TRBJ2-5 TRBV25-1
ASSSPSGRTAGELF TRBJ2-2 TRBV18
ASSLLGGRAGHTEAF TRBJ1-1 TRBV27
ASSLGNGLLGAF TRBJ1-1 TRBV5-1
ASSFQPGQNTQY TRBJ2-3 TRBV11-3
ASNNADTIY TRBJ1-3 TRBV6-6
ASSWLITSSSSYNEQF TRBJ2-1 TRBV11-2
ASSPPNDMNEKLF TRBJ1-4 TRBV18
ASSPPTGVNTEAF TRBJ1-1 TRBV18
ASSRYQGGQSYEQY TRBJ2-7 TRBV18
ASSVVSSSYNEQF TRBJ2-1 TRBV9
ASSESGNTIY TRBJ1-3 TRBV19